This TCR beta chain stems from a study of neurological immune-mediated disorders. Germline V gene data show CDR1 as SGHVS and CDR2 as FQNEAQ. This CDR3 is 16 amino acids long. Trimming took 1 base from V and 4 from J; bases not matched to a gene: 5. In TCRdb, the 5' RACE reads were re-called with MiXCR into one record per CDR3 protein. Of fewer than 85,000 distinct CDR3 sequences in the sample, almost 4% were seen once. This clonotype showed up many times. The receptor's source is a young man with multiple sclerosis. Material: PBMCs. The genes are TRBV7-8 and TRBJ1-5; 9 bases are a match to TRBD1. The CDR3 DNA follows: TGTGCCAGCAGCTTAGTACAGGGGGCTGGAAATCAGCCCCAGCATTTT. It translates to CASSLVQGAGNQPQHF.